A single sample gave rise to the 18 T cell receptor beta chains below, sequenced in a study of blood T cell repertoires in COVID-19. Clones were read by immunoSEQ multiplex PCR, and TCRdb kept only the in-frame ones, dropping some. The data hold around 150,000 clones, with around 84% observed a single time. The sample was peripheral blood. The receptors here all came from a woman aged 45-59 years in a cohort sampled during active or convalescent COVID-19.

The chain is built from TRBV6-5 and TRBJ1-6; D unclear. Germline V CDR1 and CDR2: MNHEY, SVGAGI. This CDR3 contains 12 residues. Trimming stripped 5 bases from V and 12 bases from J, with 11 bases between. The CDR3 sequence: CASSLTSGPLHF. The CDR3, as DNA: TGTGCCAGCAGTCTCACCAGTGGACCCCTCCACTTT.

Here the CDR3 reads CASSLWAGGLNQPQHF. The DNA for the CDR3 is TGTGCCAGCAGCTTATGGGCAGGGGGCCTCAATCAGCCCCAGCATTTT. The chain combines TRBV7-9 with TRBJ1-5; 8 bases map to TRBD1. Looked up from germline, CDR1 is SEHNR and CDR2 is FQNEAQ (reference sequence). J lost 3 bases, V lost 2 bases, and 6 bases had no gene match. The CDR3 contains 16 residues.

The chain has TRBV6-5 and TRBJ2-7; 8 bases line up with TRBD1. V lost 5 bases and J lost 6; bases outside the gene matches: 12. Germline V lookup: CDR1 MNHEY, CDR2 SVGAGI. The CDR3 sequence is 15 residues long. The CDR3 reads CASSLGGTGLREQYF. In DNA, the CDR3 is TGTGCCAGCAGTCTCGGAGGGACAGGACTACGCGAGCAGTACTTC.

The genes are TRBV7-6 and TRBJ2-2; 7 nucleotides line up with TRBD2. CDR1 is SGHVS and CDR2 is FNYEAQ in the germline V gene. V lost 2 bases, J lost 1 base, and 4 bases stayed unmatched. The CDR3 covers 16 residues. The CDR3 is CASSLYGLGNTGELFF. CDR3 nucleotides: TGTGCCAGCAGCTTATACGGACTAGGGAACACCGGGGAGCTGTTTTTT.

J is TRBJ2-3 and V is TRBV6-1; 15 nucleotides align to TRBD2. V was pared by 4 bases and J by 4 bases, with 3 bases of the junction left unmatched. The CDR3 sequence is 16 residues long. The germline gives CDR1 MNHNS, CDR2 SASEGT. The CDR3 spells CASSGTSGGAPDTQYF. CDR3 bases: TGTGCCAGCAGTGGGACTAGCGGGGGGGCCCCAGATACGCAGTATTTT.

This clone was counted a single time. This rearrangement joins TRBV27 to TRBJ1-1; TRBD1 aligns across 8 bases. The V and J ends lost 2 bases and 5 bases, in that order; junction bases with no gene match: 13. CDR3 length: 17 residues. Germline V gene sequence: CDR1 MNHEY, CDR2 SMNVEV (reference sequence). The CDR3 region is CASSLAGQGAGGTEAFF. For the CDR3, the DNA is TGTGCCAGCAGTTTAGCGGGGCAGGGGGCAGGGGGGACTGAAGCTTTCTTT.

The CDR3 loop is CASSTLAGETQYF. DNA for the CDR3: TGTGCCAGCAGCACACTAGCGGGAGAGACCCAGTACTTC. The rearrangement uses TRBV12-3 or TRBV12-4 and TRBJ2-5, with 9 bases aligning to TRBD2. The CDR3 is 13 residues long. The trim removed 6 bases at V and 4 bases at J, leaving 3 bases unmatched.

The chain carries TRBV6-1 and TRBJ2-7; TRBD2 agrees at 7 bases. Germline CDR1 reads MNHNS; CDR2 reads SASEGT. The trim removed 3 bases at V and 2 bases at J, leaving 4 bases unmatched. The CDR3 is 14 amino acids. The CDR3 region has the DNA TGTGCCAGCAGTGACAGCGGGGTACCCTACGAGCAGTACTTC. Protein product: CASSDSGVPYEQYF.

This clone was observed once. The chain is built from TRBV5-1 and TRBJ2-7, with 10 bases lining up with TRBD2. V lost 4 bases, J lost 0 bases, and 16 bases stayed unmatched. The CDR3 has 19 residues. Per germline, CDR1 SGHRS and CDR2 YFSETQ. The CDR3 DNA sequence: TGCGCCAGCAGCCCCGAGGCATTTAGCGGGGGGTTTAGCTCCTACGAGCAGTACTTC. It encodes CASSPEAFSGGFSSYEQYF.

This chain connects TRBV2 to TRBJ2-1; D remains ambiguous. The CDR3 loop spans 13 amino acids. The germline V gene has CDR1 SNHLY and CDR2 FYNNEI. Trimming left V 2 bases short and J 7 bases short, with 9 bases between. CDR3 nucleotide sequence: TGTGCCAGCAGTGAACAGGCCCGGAATGAGCAGTTCTTC. Translation gives CASSEQARNEQFF.

The count of this clone is one. The rearrangement links TRBV12-3 or TRBV12-4 to TRBJ1-2; possible D gene TRBD1, 5 bases. Trimming removed 2 bases at V and 8 bases at J, with 12 bases between. CDR3 length: 13 residues. As DNA, the CDR3 is TGTGCCAGCAGTTTACCCCCCCAGGGCGGCTACACCTTC. It codes for CASSLPPQGGYTF.

This sequence joins TRBV4-1 and TRBJ2-7, with D tentatively TRBD1 (6 bases). This CDR3 is built from 17 residues. The V and J ends lost 0 bases and 3 bases respectively, with 18 bases between them. Germline V gene sequence: CDR1 MGHRA, CDR2 YSYEKL. The CDR3 DNA sequence: TGCGCCAGCAGCCAAGATTACCGGACAGCGGACTTCTACGAGCAGTACTTC. Its protein is CASSQDYRTADFYEQYF.

The rearrangement uses TRBV5-1 and TRBJ2-5, with 9 bases identical to TRBD2. This CDR3 spans 14 amino acids. V trimming: 5 bases; J trimming: 2 bases; junction bases outside the gene matches: 4. Germline CDR1 is SGHRS and CDR2 is YFSETQ. This CDR3 reads CASSHSGGQETQYF. CDR3 coding DNA: TGCGCCAGCAGTCACAGCGGGGGGCAAGAGACCCAGTACTTC. Based on the CDR3 plus reference TRBV5-1 and TRBJ2-5, the full variable domain is KAGVTQTPRYLIKTRGQQVTLSCSPISGHRSVSWYQQTPGQGLQFLFEYFSETQRNKGNFPGRFSGRQFSNSRSEMNVSTLELGDSALYLCASSHSGGQETQYFGPGTRLLVL.

This clone has a handful of counts. The chain combines TRBV5-4 with TRBJ2-5, with D possibly being TRBD2 (5 bases). V was cut by 4 bases and J by 2 bases, with 12 bases left in between. This CDR3 has 14 amino acids. The germline gives CDR1 SGHNT, CDR2 YYREEE (reference sequence). The CDR3 protein is CASSEGGSQETQYF. Written as DNA, the CDR3 is TGTGCCAGCAGCGAAGGAGGTAGTCAAGAGACCCAGTACTTC.

CDR3 amino acids: CASSPSGVNYGYTF. The CDR3 DNA follows: TGTGCCAGCAGTCCGTCGGGAGTTAACTATGGCTACACCTTC. The chain couples TRBV27 to TRBJ1-2; D remains unclear. Per the germline V gene, CDR1 is MNHEY and CDR2 is SMNVEV (reference sequence). This CDR3 comprises 14 residues. The V gene lost 5 bases and the J gene lost 1 base, with 11 bases spanning the gap.

The V call is TRBV5-1, the J call TRBJ2-7; 11 bases align to TRBD1. The CDR3 length is 15 residues. Trimming cost V 3 bases and J 6 bases; bases outside gene matches: 8. Germline lookup yields CDR1 SGHRS and CDR2 YFSETQ. The CDR3 is CASSSGQGALSEQYF. The CDR3 nucleotides read TGCGCCAGCAGCTCCGGACAGGGGGCGTTATCCGAGCAGTACTTC.

V usage is TRBV19 and J usage is TRBJ2-6; TRBD1 matches at 8 bases. Trimming removed 6 bases from V and 0 bases from J; junction bases left unmatched: 10. This CDR3 is 18 amino acids long. Germline CDR1 and CDR2: LNHDA and SQIVND (reference sequence). CDR3 in amino acids: CASRKTGAPSSGANVLTF. The CDR3 region has the DNA TGTGCCAGTAGGAAGACAGGGGCTCCCAGCTCTGGGGCCAACGTCCTGACTTTC. The whole variable domain, remainder taken from reference TRBV19 and TRBJ2-6, is DGGITQSPKYLFRKEGQNVTLSCEQNLNHDAMYWYRQDPGQGLRLIYYSQIVNDFQKGDIAEGYSVSREKKESFPLTVTSAQKNPTAFYLCASRKTGAPSSGANVLTFGAGSRLTVL.

The chain links TRBV18 to TRBJ1-2, with unresolved D. V shed 2 bases and J shed 3 bases, with 10 bases lying between them. The CDR3 is 14 residues long. Germline V gene lookup returns CDR1 KGHSH and CDR2 LQKENI. CDR3 nucleotide sequence: TGTGCCAGCTCACCAGCTGAAGGAGACTATGGCTACACCTTC. The encoded protein is CASSPAEGDYGYTF.